What follows are 26 T cell receptor beta chains derived from one specimen sequenced in a study of post-analysis software for immune sequencing data. Study-wide findings and caveats: Roughly 5 TRBV segments, TRBV5-6, TRBV5-1 and TRBV20-1 among them, were found more frequent in patients than controls.

Tagging with unique molecular identifiers was a feature of the TCR beta cDNA libraries. TCRdb fed the PCR reads into MiXCR, producing one record per CDR3 protein. This table holds approximately 260,000 distinct CDR3 sequences, around 34% found once. No cognate antigen is known for these TCRs. Sequencing used blood. These receptors all stem from a girl aged 10-17 years with multiple sclerosis.

The V gene is TRBV20-1, the J gene TRBJ2-3, with TRBD2 identical over 9 bases. Germline V CDR1 and CDR2: DFQATT, SNEGSKA (reference sequence). CDR3 size: 16 residues. The V segment lost 1 base and the J segment 2 bases; nucleotides outside the gene matches: 7. CDR3 DNA: TGCAGTGCTAGAGGAGCAGCGGGAGGCACCACAGATACGCAGTATTTT. This codes for CSARGAAGGTTDTQYF.

Ten or more counts support this clonotype. This sequence joins TRBV6-1 and TRBJ1-5; 7 bases match TRBD1. Germline CDR1 MNHNS, CDR2 SASEGT. Losses at the gene ends were 5 bases for V and 5 bases for J; bases not matched to a gene: 9. The CDR3 has 15 residues. The CDR3 sequence: CASSPAGGKDQPQHF. In DNA form, the CDR3 reads TGTGCCAGCAGTCCAGCAGGGGGGAAGGATCAGCCCCAGCATTTT.

As concerns this clonotype: A much larger clonotype is one base distant, so this may be a read error. The chain recombines TRBV24-1 with TRBJ2-7; 9 bases are shared with TRBD1. Germline lookup yields CDR1 KGHDR and CDR2 SFDVKD. After removal of 4 bases from V and 7 bases from J, the junction contained 10 bases not matched to a gene. The CDR3 runs 15 residues. Here the CDR3 DNA reads TGTGCCACCAGTGAGTATGGACAGGGGCAGAATGAGCAGTACTTC. Its translation: CATSEYGQGQNEQYF.

This clonotype has more than one count but fewer than ten. This chain links TRBV21-1 with TRBJ2-5; whether TRBD1, the table's D call, matches the DNA was not checked. TRBV21-1 is given as a pseudogene. The CDR3 extends over 19 amino acids. The CDR3 protein is CASSKRLPFGGRDRVEQYF. DNA of the CDR3: TGTGCCAGCAGCAAACGACTACCTTTCGGGGGGCGCGACCGGGTTGAGCAGTACTTC.

This clonotype was picked up many times. The chain has TRBV6-4 and TRBJ2-3, with D perhaps TRBD1 or TRBD2 (6 bases each). V lost 2 bases and J lost 3, with 9 bases in between. CDR1 is MRHNA, CDR2 SNTAGT, per germline. This CDR3 is built from 14 residues. The CDR3 DNA sequence: TGTGCCAGCAGTGACGGGGGGCATACAGATACGCAGTATTTT. Encoded protein: CASSDGGHTDTQYF.

This chain uses TRBV29-1 with TRBJ1-2, with D perhaps TRBD1 (5 bases). Trimming took 7 bases from V and 0 from J, leaving 15 bases between them. Germline values: CDR1 SQVTM, CDR2 ANQGSEA. The CDR3 sequence is 14 residues long. This CDR3 reads CSAHTGPANYGYTF. CDR3 nucleotides: TGCAGCGCCCACACAGGCCCGGCTAACTATGGCTACACCTTC.

The table lists this clonotype with many counts. The chain uses TRBV5-1 and TRBJ1-1; 8 positions agree with TRBD1. Germline lookup yields CDR1 SGHRS and CDR2 YFSETQ. The V gene end was trimmed by 7 bases and the J gene end by 4 bases; junction bases not matched to a gene: 9. The CDR3 has 14 residues. CDR3 sequence (DNA): TGCGCCAGCTGCTCGGGTACAGGGGGCACTGAAGCTTTCTTT. Protein sequence: CASCSGTGGTEAFF.

This sequence joins TRBV7-9 and TRBJ2-1; 8 nucleotides align to TRBD1. CDR1 is SEHNR and CDR2 is FQNEAQ in the germline V gene (reference sequence). V was clipped by 4 bases and J by 9 bases; unmatched bases: 11. This CDR3 comprises 15 residues. The CDR3 here is CASSSLTDRGREQFF. The CDR3 bases are TGTGCCAGCAGCTCCTTGACTGACAGGGGACGTGAGCAGTTCTTC. The variable domain in full, completed from reference TRBV7-9 and TRBJ2-1, reads DTGVSQNPRHKITKRGQNVTFRCDPISEHNRLYWYRQTLGQGPEFLTYFQNEAQLEKSRLLSDRFSAERPKGSFSTLEIQRTEQGDSAMYLCASSSLTDRGREQFFGPGTRLTVL.

This clonotype has more than one count but fewer than ten. This rearrangement joins TRBV20-1 to TRBJ2-5, with unresolved D. V was shortened by 0 bases and J by 5 bases, with 10 bases between the two germline ends. The germline V gene encodes CDR1 DFQATT and CDR2 SNEGSKA (reference sequence). The CDR3 covers 13 residues. The CDR3 loop is CSARDLAQETQYF. CDR3 sequence (DNA): TGCAGTGCTAGAGATCTTGCGCAGGAGACCCAGTACTTC.

The chain has TRBV20-1 and TRBJ2-6; D uncertain. Germline assignment: CDR1 DFQATT and CDR2 SNEGSKA (reference sequence). V was trimmed by 6 bases and J by 0 bases, leaving 9 bases between them. The CDR3 is 14 amino acids. CDR3: CSAPLGSGANVLTF. For the CDR3, the DNA is TGCAGTGCGCCACTCGGCTCTGGGGCCAACGTCCTGACTTTC.

This chain joins TRBV27 and TRBJ1-5; 8 positions agree with TRBD1. The V and J ends lost 5 bases and 3 bases, in that order; junction bases with no gene match: 15. Germline V gene data show CDR1 as MNHEY and CDR2 as SMNVEV (reference sequence). The CDR3 length is 18 residues. The CDR3 nucleotides are TGTGCCAGCAGTCCCCGGGACAGGCACTCGGTCCCCAATCAGCCCCAGCATTTT. Translated, it gives CASSPRDRHSVPNQPQHF.

This clonotype was observed at least ten times. CDR3 sequence: CASSLTGGQSPLHF. The CDR3 DNA sequence: TGTGCCAGCAGCTTGACAGGGGGCCAATCACCCCTCCACTTT. The rearrangement links TRBV11-2 to TRBJ1-6; 10 positions match TRBD1. Germline V CDR1 and CDR2: SGHAT, FQNNGV. The CDR3 sequence is 14 residues long. V shed 3 bases, J shed 10 bases, and the junction held 3 bases outside the gene matches.

At least ten counts were recorded for this clonotype. This chain uses TRBV5-1 with TRBJ2-3; no firm D call. The CDR3 contains 15 residues. V shed 5 bases and J shed 2 bases, with 15 bases lying between them. Germline assignment: CDR1 SGHRS and CDR2 YFSETQ. Written as DNA, the CDR3 is TGCGCCAGCAGTCCCCGAGGCAGCTACACAGATACGCAGTATTTT. Protein sequence: CASSPRGSYTDTQYF.

This clonotype was found many times. The gene calls are TRBV12-3 or TRBV12-4 and TRBJ1-2, with D perhaps TRBD1 (5 bases). Trimming removed 6 bases at V and 5 bases at J, with 13 bases between. The CDR3 is 13 residues long. CDR3 DNA sequence: TGTGCCAGCAGCGCGGGGGAGGCTTATGGCTACACCTTC. Translated, it gives CASSAGEAYGYTF.

This clonotype appeared a single time. One junction end does not reproduce the germline sequence, and a read error may be involved. The chain uses TRBV10-3 and TRBJ2-3, with 9 bases aligning to TRBD1. The CDR3 is made up of 15 amino acids. Germline loops: CDR1 ENHRY, CDR2 SYGVKD. CDR3 nucleotides: TGTGCCATTAGTGGCGACAGGGGGATCTCAGATACGCAGTATTTT. Translation gives CAISGDRGISDTQYF.

The chain combines TRBV28 with TRBJ1-5; no definite D call. This CDR3 region has 16 residues. Trimming left V 7 bases short and J 0 bases short, with 16 bases between. In germline, CDR1 is MDHEN, CDR2 SYDVKM. For the CDR3, the DNA is TGTGCCAGCAAGAGTTGGCAGTACGATAGCAATCAGCCCCAGCATTTT. It translates to CASKSWQYDSNQPQHF. The whole variable domain, remainder taken from reference TRBV28 and TRBJ1-5, is DVKVTQSSRYLVKRTGEKVFLECVQDMDHENMFWYRQDPGLGLRLIYFSYDVKMKEKGDIPEGYSVSREKKERFSLILESASTNQTSMYLCASKSWQYDSNQPQHFGDGTRLSIL.

Concerning this clonotype: The junction differs from germline at one of its ends, possibly a read error. The chain employs TRBV25-1 and TRBJ2-1; possible D gene TRBD2, 5 bases. This CDR3 contains 13 residues. Germline V lookup: CDR1 MGHDK, CDR2 SYGVNS. The CDR3 is CASTRLTGNERFF. Here the CDR3 DNA reads TGTGCCAGCACCAGACTAACCGGGAATGAGCGGTTCTTC. The full variable domain, rest sourced from reference TRBV25-1 and TRBJ2-1, is EADIYQTPRYLVIGTGKKITLECSQTMGHDKMYWYQQDPGMELHLIHYSYGVNSTEKGDLSSESTVSRIRTEHFPLTLESARPSHTSQYLCASTRLTGNERFFGPGTRLTVL.

The chain is built from TRBV14 and TRBJ1-6, with D possibly matching TRBD1 (6 bases). Trimming pared 2 bases from V and 0 bases from J, leaving 11 bases between. This CDR3 is 17 amino acids long. The V gene's germline CDR1 is SGHDN and CDR2 FVKESK. CDR3 amino acids: CASSQLRGGSYNSPLHF. In DNA form, the CDR3 reads TGTGCCAGCAGCCAACTCAGAGGGGGCTCCTATAATTCACCCCTCCACTTT.

The chain has TRBV7-2 and TRBJ2-5; D possibly corresponds to TRBD1 (5 bases). The CDR3 spans 17 residues. In germline, CDR1 is SGHTA, CDR2 FQGNSA. The V gene lost 0 bases and the J gene lost 2 bases, with 16 bases spanning the gap. CDR3 amino acids: CASSLAKTATVQETQYF. The CDR3 DNA follows: TGTGCCAGCAGCTTAGCCAAGACAGCGACGGTTCAAGAGACCCAGTACTTC. Complete variable domain (other parts from reference TRBV7-2 and TRBJ2-5): GAGVSQSPSNKVTEKGKDVELRCDPISGHTALYWYRQSLGQGLEFLIYFQGNSAPDKSGLPSDRFSAERTGGSVSTLTIQRTQQEDSAVYLCASSLAKTATVQETQYFGPGTRLLVL.

The chain carries TRBV28 and TRBJ2-4, with D possibly TRBD2 on 7 matching bases. The J call may be in error: the DNA end matches TRBJ2-5 better. From germline, CDR1 is MDHEN and CDR2 SYDVKM. The CDR3 has 15 amino acids. The CDR3 sequence is CASSLRGGEQETQYF. DNA for the CDR3: TGTGCCAGCAGTCTACGAGGGGGGGAACAAGAGACCCAGTACTTC.

On this clonotype itself: Since a much larger clone is just one base distant, this may be a read error. The chain carries TRBV27 and TRBJ2-1; D is ambiguous. This CDR3 spans 11 amino acids. V lost 3 bases and J 12 bases, leaving 9 bases between the germline ends. Germline V lookup: CDR1 MNHEY, CDR2 SMNVEV (reference sequence). As DNA, the CDR3 is TGTGCCAGCAGTTTTTTCGGGTGGCAGTTCTTC. Translating gives CASSFFGWQFF.

This clonotype was picked up many times. The CDR3 loop is CASSSPDVMETQYF. CDR3 in DNA: TGTGCCAGCAGTTCCCCAGACGTAATGGAGACCCAGTACTTC. This rearrangement joins TRBV28 to TRBJ2-5; D not certain. With 4 bases removed from V and 5 bases from J, the gap between germline ends came to 14 bases. Looked up from germline, CDR1 is MDHEN and CDR2 is SYDVKM. CDR3 length: 14 residues.

A word on this clonotype: This may be a read error: a much more frequent sequence differs by one nucleotide. The V and J genes are TRBV4-1 and TRBJ2-7, with 8 bases lining up with TRBD1. CDR3 length: 16 residues. Unmatched junction bases numbered 22, after V lost 11 bases and J lost 7 bases. Germline CDR1 is MGHRA and CDR2 is YSYEKL. This CDR3 is CAVRLGRDGQGSEQYF. CDR3 sequence (DNA): TGCGCCGTCCGACTAGGCCGCGACGGACAGGGAAGTGAGCAGTACTTC.

This clonotype was counted at least ten times. This chain joins TRBV11-2 and TRBJ2-1; D is undetermined. The CDR3 extends over 14 amino acids. With 1 base removed from V and 1 base from J, the gap between germline ends came to 5 bases. Germline V gives CDR1 SGHAT, CDR2 FQNNGV. CDR3 sequence reads: CASSLAVSYNEQFF. CDR3 DNA: TGTGCCAGCAGCTTAGCTGTTTCCTACAATGAGCAGTTCTTC.

This clonotype was counted many times. The rearrangement uses TRBV25-1 and TRBJ1-6, with D unresolved. V was shortened by 4 bases and J by 8 bases, with 15 bases between the two germline ends. Germline-derived CDR1 and CDR2 are MGHDK and SYGVNS. The CDR3 consists of 15 residues. DNA of the CDR3: TGTGCCAGCAGTGCGCACGGCTCTATCGATTCACCCCTCCACTTT. Its protein product is CASSAHGSIDSPLHF.

This clonotype was observed at least ten times. The rearrangement joins TRBV2 to TRBJ2-5; either TRBD1 or TRBD2 may supply D (5 bases each). Germline V CDR1 and CDR2: SNHLY, FYNNEI. CDR3 size: 17 residues. Deletions cut 7 bases from V and 1 base from J, with 22 bases between. The CDR3 DNA is TGTGCCAGCACCCAAACACTAGGTCGGGGCGGCCAAGAGACCCAGTACTTC. Its protein product is CASTQTLGRGGQETQYF.